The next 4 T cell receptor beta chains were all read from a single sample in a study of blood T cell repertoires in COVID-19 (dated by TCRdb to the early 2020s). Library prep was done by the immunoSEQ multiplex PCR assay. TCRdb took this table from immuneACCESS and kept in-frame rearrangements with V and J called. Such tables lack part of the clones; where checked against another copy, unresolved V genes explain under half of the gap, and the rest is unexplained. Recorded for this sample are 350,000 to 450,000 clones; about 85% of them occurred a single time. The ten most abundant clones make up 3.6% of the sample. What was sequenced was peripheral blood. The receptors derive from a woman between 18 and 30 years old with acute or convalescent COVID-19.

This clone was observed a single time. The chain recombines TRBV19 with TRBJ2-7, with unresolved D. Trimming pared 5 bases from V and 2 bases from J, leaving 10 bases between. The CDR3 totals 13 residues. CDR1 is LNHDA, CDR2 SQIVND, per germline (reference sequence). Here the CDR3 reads CASSYAETYEQYF. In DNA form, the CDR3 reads TGTGCCAGTAGTTACGCGGAAACCTACGAGCAGTACTTC.

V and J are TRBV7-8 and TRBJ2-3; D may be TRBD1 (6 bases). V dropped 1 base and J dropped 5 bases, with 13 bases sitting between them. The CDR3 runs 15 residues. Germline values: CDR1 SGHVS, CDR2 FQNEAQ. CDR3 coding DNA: TGTGCCAGCAGCTTAGGCGAGACAGGCTTAGATACGCAGTATTTT. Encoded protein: CASSLGETGLDTQYF.

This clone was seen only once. Written as DNA, the CDR3 is TGTGCCAGCAGCTCCACAGGGGGCAAAGGCACAGATACGCAGTATTTT. Translating gives CASSSTGGKGTDTQYF. The chain links TRBV7-3 to TRBJ2-3; the match to TRBD1 covers 9 bases. V dropped 4 bases and J dropped 1; count of bases not matched to a gene: 6. Per germline, CDR1 SGHTA and CDR2 FQGTGA. CDR3 size: 16 residues.

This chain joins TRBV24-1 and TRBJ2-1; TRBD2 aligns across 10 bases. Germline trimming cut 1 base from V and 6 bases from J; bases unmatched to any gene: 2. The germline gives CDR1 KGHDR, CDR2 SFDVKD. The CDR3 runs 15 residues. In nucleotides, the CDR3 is TGTGCCACCAGTGATTTAGCGGGGGGGCCCAATGAGCAGTTCTTC. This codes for CATSDLAGGPNEQFF.